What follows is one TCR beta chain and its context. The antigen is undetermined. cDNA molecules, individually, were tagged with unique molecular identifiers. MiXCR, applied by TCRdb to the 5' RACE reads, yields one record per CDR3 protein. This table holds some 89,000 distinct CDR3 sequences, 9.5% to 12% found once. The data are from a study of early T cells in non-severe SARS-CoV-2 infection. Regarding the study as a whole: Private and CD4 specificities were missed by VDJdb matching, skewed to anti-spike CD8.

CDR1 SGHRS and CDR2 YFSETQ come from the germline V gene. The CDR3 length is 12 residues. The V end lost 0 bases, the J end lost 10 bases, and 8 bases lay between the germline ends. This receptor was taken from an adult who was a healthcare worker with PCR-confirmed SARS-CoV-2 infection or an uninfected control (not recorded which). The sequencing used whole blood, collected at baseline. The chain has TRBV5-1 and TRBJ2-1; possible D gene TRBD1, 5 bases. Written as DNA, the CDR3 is TGCGCCAGCAGCTTGGGTAAGGGGGAGCAGTTCTTC. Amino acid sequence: CASSLGKGEQFF.